The present T cell receptor (beta chain) was sequenced within a study of T-cell reconstitution after alpha-beta-depleted transplantation in children. TCRbeta library construction was performed incorporating unique molecular identifiers. TCRdb recomputed calls from the PCR reads with MiXCR, one row per CDR3 protein. The table has approximately 640,000 distinct CDR3 sequences, around 17% seen once. At least ten counts were recorded for this clonotype. The CDR3 has 16 amino acids. V gave up 7 bases and J gave up 2 bases; unmatched junction bases: 11. This receptor was taken from a human donor who donated a stem cell graft to a child with acute myeloid leukemia. This rearrangement joins TRBV12-3 or TRBV12-4 to TRBJ2-4, with 7 bases lining up with TRBD1. Source: PBMCs from the stem cell graft donor, taken from the stem cell graft. The DNA of the CDR3 is TGTGCCAGCACCCTAACCGGGACAGAGTCCAAAAACATTCAGTACTTC. Its protein is CASTLTGTESKNIQYF.